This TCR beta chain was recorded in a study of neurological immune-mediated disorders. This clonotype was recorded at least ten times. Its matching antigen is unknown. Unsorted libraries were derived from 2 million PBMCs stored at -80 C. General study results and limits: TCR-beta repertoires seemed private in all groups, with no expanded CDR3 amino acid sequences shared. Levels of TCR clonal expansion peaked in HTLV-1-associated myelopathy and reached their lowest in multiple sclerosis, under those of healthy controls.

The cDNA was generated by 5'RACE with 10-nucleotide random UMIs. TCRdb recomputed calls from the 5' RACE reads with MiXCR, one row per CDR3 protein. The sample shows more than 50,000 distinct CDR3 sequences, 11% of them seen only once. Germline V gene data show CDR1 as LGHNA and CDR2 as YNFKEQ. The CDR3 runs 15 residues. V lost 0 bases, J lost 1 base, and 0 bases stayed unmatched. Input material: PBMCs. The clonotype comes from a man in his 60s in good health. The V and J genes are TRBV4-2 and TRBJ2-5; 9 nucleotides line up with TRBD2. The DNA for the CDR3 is TGTGCCAGCAGCCAAGAGCGGGGGGGCCAAGAGACCCAGTACTTC. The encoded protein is CASSQERGGQETQYF.